The 6 T cell receptor beta chains listed next were all sequenced from one sample in a study of blood T cell repertoires in COVID-19. Clones were sequenced by immunoSEQ multiplex PCR, and TCRdb holds only the in-frame ones, with some missing. The sample lists about 350,000 clones; more than 70% were seen once. Sample: PBMCs or T cells enriched from blood (not recorded which). Receptor source: a woman aged 30 to 39 who had been exposed to COVID-19.

The genes are TRBV27 and TRBJ1-5; 7 bases fit TRBD1. The junction had 7 bases not matched to a gene; V was cut back by 6 bases and J by 2 bases. Germline V lookup: CDR1 MNHEY, CDR2 SMNVEV (reference sequence). The CDR3 consists of 15 residues. In DNA form, the CDR3 reads TGTGCCAGCAGGGCGACAGGGTGGCGCAATCAGCCCCAGCATTTT. It encodes CASRATGWRNQPQHF.

This chain connects TRBV9 to TRBJ2-1; 10 bases are shared with TRBD1. With V trimmed by 0 bases and J by 3 bases, 6 bases remained unmatched. The CDR3 is made up of 17 amino acids. Germline lookup yields CDR1 SGDLS and CDR2 YYNGEE. CDR3 in DNA: TGTGCCAGCAGCGTAGGGGGCGGGACAGGGGTCTACAATGAGCAGTTCTTC. This translates into CASSVGGGTGVYNEQFF.

The chain couples TRBV7-6 to TRBJ1-4; possible D gene TRBD1, 5 bases. The CDR3 length is 14 residues. Germline CDR1 and CDR2: SGHVS and FNYEAQ. V lost 2 bases and J 6 bases, leaving 10 bases between the germline ends. The CDR3 sequence: CASSLSRRDEKLFF. The CDR3 DNA follows: TGTGCCAGCAGCTTATCGCGCAGGGATGAAAAACTGTTTTTT.

This clone has a handful of counts. This rearrangement joins TRBV10-3 to TRBJ2-7; 8 bases line up with TRBD2. This CDR3 is 15 amino acids long. Germline loops: CDR1 ENHRY, CDR2 SYGVKD. V lost 0 bases to trimming and J lost 7 bases; unmatched junction nucleotides: 8. The CDR3 DNA follows: TGTGCCATCAGTGAGTCAGGCAAGGCGGGAGGAGAGCAGTACTTC. It encodes CAISESGKAGGEQYF.

The chain has TRBV27 and TRBJ2-7, with a possible D match to TRBD1 (5 bases). Germline CDR1 is MNHEY and CDR2 is SMNVEV (reference sequence). This CDR3 is 16 amino acids long. V was trimmed by 5 bases and J by 3 bases, leaving 20 bases between them. CDR3 residues: CASSPLRFQGFYEQYF. CDR3 coding DNA: TGTGCCAGCAGTCCCCTCCGATTTCAGGGATTCTACGAGCAGTACTTC.

This chain joins TRBV21-1 and TRBJ2-7; TRBD1 is taken as the D call from the table, unchecked against the DNA. TRBV21-1 is annotated as a pseudogene. CDR3 size: 14 residues. CDR3 protein: CASSKDYRGLEQYF. The CDR3 nucleotides read TGTGCCAGCAGCAAGGACTACAGGGGGTTAGAGCAGTACTTC.